The 9 T cell receptor beta chains listed next were all sequenced from one sample in a study of shared clonotypes between healthy human individuals (dated by TCRdb to 2018 to 2020). Library prep was done by the immunoSEQ multiplex PCR assay. TCRdb holds this immuneACCESS table with in-frame rearrangements only. Some clones are missing; in checked studies, unresolved V genes explain under half, and the rest has no known cause. The sample data list approximately 590,000 clones, and roughly 95% of these were observed just once. The ten largest clonotypes hold less than 0.13% of the sample. CD8 naive samples were obtained by positive selection for CCR7 among CD45RO-negative cells, yielding a CD45RA+CCR7+ population from which TemRA cells were excluded. The sample comprised naive CD8+ T cells sorted from blood. This specimen's cell subset or site label, interpreted: CD45RA+CCR7+. The source of these receptors is a woman aged 25 to 45 in good health.

The chain recombines TRBV11-2 with TRBJ2-1; the match to TRBD2 covers 7 bases. The CDR3 spans 14 residues. Germline V gene lookup returns CDR1 SGHAT and CDR2 FQNNGV. Trimming removed 3 bases from V and 9 bases from J; junction bases left unmatched: 8. CDR3 region: CASSFLPTSSEQFF. The CDR3 DNA sequence: TGTGCCAGCAGCTTCCTCCCGACTAGCTCTGAGCAGTTCTTC.

The chain links TRBV27 to TRBJ2-5; 13 bases map to TRBD2. The J call is doubtful: the DNA matches TRBJ2-7 better. The CDR3 loop spans 15 amino acids. Germline assignment: CDR1 MNHEY and CDR2 SMNVEV (reference sequence). The CDR3 bases are TGTGCCAGCCGGACTAGCGGGAGTTTATATAACGAGCAGTACTTC. Translating it yields CASRTSGSLYNEQYF.

With respect to this clone: Sequence at one end of the junction differs from germline and may be a read error. V gene TRBV2 combines with J gene TRBJ2-1, with D perhaps TRBD2 (6 bases). This CDR3 has 15 residues. Germline CDR1 SNHLY, CDR2 FYNNEI. CDR3 sequence (DNA): TGTGCCAGCACTGAAGGAGGGAGCTCCTACAATGAGCAGTTCTTC. It is translated as CASTEGGSSYNEQFF. Combining the CDR3 with reference TRBV2 and TRBJ2-1 gives the whole variable domain EPEVTQTPSHQVTQMGQEVILRCVPISNHLYFYWYRQILGQKVEFLVSFYNNEISEKSEIFDDQFSVERPDGSNFTLKIRSTKLEDSAMYFCASTEGGSSYNEQFFGPGTRLTVL.

The rearrangement joins TRBV14 to TRBJ1-3; D remains unclear. Germline V lookup: CDR1 SGHDN, CDR2 FVKESK. The V gene lost 8 bases and the J gene lost 2 bases, with 10 bases spanning the gap. The CDR3 runs to 13 residues. DNA of the CDR3: TGTGCCAGCCGCCCATGGACTGGAAACACCATATATTTT. The encoded protein is CASRPWTGNTIYF.

The genes are TRBV4-1 and TRBJ2-7; the match to TRBD1 covers 8 bases. There are 16 residues in the CDR3. Trimming took 2 bases from V and 1 from J; bases not matched to a gene: 7. Per the germline V gene, CDR1 is MGHRA and CDR2 is YSYEKL. The CDR3 nucleotides read TGCGCCAGCAGCCAAAACCAGGGGGCGGGATCCTACGAGCAGTACTTC. Protein: CASSQNQGAGSYEQYF.

The chain carries TRBV27 and TRBJ1-2; 7 bases are a match to TRBD1. J lost 4 bases, V lost 8 bases, and 7 bases had no gene match. Germline CDR1 is MNHEY and CDR2 is SMNVEV (reference sequence). The CDR3 loop spans 13 amino acids. The CDR3 reads CASAGQDLYGYTF. The CDR3 DNA sequence: TGTGCCAGCGCTGGACAGGATCTCTATGGCTACACCTTC.

The chain carries TRBV28 and TRBJ2-1; 7 nucleotides agree with TRBD2. The CDR3 consists of 15 residues. CDR1 and CDR2 (germline): MDHEN, SYDVKM. Trimming cost V 6 bases and J 5 bases; bases outside gene matches: 10. The CDR3: CASRSVGEGHNEQFF. The DNA of the CDR3 is TGTGCCAGCAGATCCGTGGGGGAGGGCCACAATGAGCAGTTCTTC.

The chain carries TRBV5-3 and TRBJ2-1, with TRBD2 identical over 9 bases. TRBV5-3 is recorded as an ORF, its role being uncertain. The CDR3 runs to 16 residues. Losses at the gene ends were 4 bases for V and 6 bases for J; bases not matched to a gene: 11. The CDR3 bases are TGTGCCAGAAGCCGCCACGGGAGACTAGCGGCCAATGAGCAGTTCTTC. Its translation is CARSRHGRLAANEQFF.

The chain employs TRBV11-2 and TRBJ2-3; D tentatively fits TRBD1 or TRBD2 (5 bases each). This CDR3 has 13 amino acids. The germline V gene has CDR1 SGHAT and CDR2 FQNNGV. V shed 5 bases and J shed 6 bases, with 12 bases lying between them. The CDR3 region has the DNA TGTGCCAGCAGCAACCCTTGGGGGGATACGCAGTATTTT. Its translation: CASSNPWGDTQYF.